The clone carrying this T cell receptor beta chain was counted once. Its antigen is as yet unknown. Researchers ran the PCR with 60 Vbeta and 13 Jbeta primers. TCRdb's copy holds only in-frame clones and misses some; the assay was immunoSEQ multiplex PCR. Here the sample spans about 140,000 clones, about 84% being singletons. V lost 6 bases to trimming and J lost 5 bases; unmatched junction nucleotides: 10. Germline V gene sequence: CDR1 SNHLY, CDR2 FYNNEI. The CDR3 contains 14 residues. This record comes from a study of cytomegalovirus exposure and HLA in healthy donors. Study details: Of the donors genotyped, approximately 430 in all, 75% to 85% fell in the Caucasian-associated ancestry cluster.

Study-wide results and caveats: A later analysis showed that HLA-associated TCR beta chains had undergone more clonal expansion than equally common others. Testing in vitro showed a few CMV-associated chains specific for CMV antigens.

The V call is TRBV2, the J call TRBJ2-7; 7 bases are shared with TRBD2. The sample taken for sequencing was PBMCs. This receptor was identified in a woman aged 40 to 50 in good health and CMV-seropositive. Here the CDR3 reads CASRLLAEYHEQYF. The CDR3 DNA reads as TGTGCCAGCAGGCTTCTAGCGGAATACCACGAGCAGTACTTC.